This paragraph covers one T cell receptor beta chain sequence. How the authors handled the data: Amplification of reference gene primers provided the estimated nucleated cell counts. Produced via immunoSEQ multiplex PCR; TCRdb's table is partial and in-frame only. V, J and clone size reflect that table, while D and trimming were determined from the DNA. The table lists over 30,000 clones, more than 85% of them singletons. The data derive from a study of blood T cell repertoires in COVID-19. Background on the study: The study drew acute and convalescent COVID-19 samples from the United States, Italy and Spain.

Losses at the gene ends were 3 bases for V and 2 bases for J; bases not matched to a gene: 13. The CDR3 sequence is 18 residues long. The sample was peripheral blood. This chain joins TRBV23-1 and TRBJ1-3, with 7 bases that match TRBD1. TRBV23-1 is an open reading frame whose function is uncertain. The TCR comes from a man aged 65 to 85 with acute or convalescent COVID-19. CDR3 DNA sequence: TGCGCCAGCAGTCATCCAACGCCGCCTGACAGGGCTGGAAACACCATATATTTT. Translating it yields CASSHPTPPDRAGNTIYF.